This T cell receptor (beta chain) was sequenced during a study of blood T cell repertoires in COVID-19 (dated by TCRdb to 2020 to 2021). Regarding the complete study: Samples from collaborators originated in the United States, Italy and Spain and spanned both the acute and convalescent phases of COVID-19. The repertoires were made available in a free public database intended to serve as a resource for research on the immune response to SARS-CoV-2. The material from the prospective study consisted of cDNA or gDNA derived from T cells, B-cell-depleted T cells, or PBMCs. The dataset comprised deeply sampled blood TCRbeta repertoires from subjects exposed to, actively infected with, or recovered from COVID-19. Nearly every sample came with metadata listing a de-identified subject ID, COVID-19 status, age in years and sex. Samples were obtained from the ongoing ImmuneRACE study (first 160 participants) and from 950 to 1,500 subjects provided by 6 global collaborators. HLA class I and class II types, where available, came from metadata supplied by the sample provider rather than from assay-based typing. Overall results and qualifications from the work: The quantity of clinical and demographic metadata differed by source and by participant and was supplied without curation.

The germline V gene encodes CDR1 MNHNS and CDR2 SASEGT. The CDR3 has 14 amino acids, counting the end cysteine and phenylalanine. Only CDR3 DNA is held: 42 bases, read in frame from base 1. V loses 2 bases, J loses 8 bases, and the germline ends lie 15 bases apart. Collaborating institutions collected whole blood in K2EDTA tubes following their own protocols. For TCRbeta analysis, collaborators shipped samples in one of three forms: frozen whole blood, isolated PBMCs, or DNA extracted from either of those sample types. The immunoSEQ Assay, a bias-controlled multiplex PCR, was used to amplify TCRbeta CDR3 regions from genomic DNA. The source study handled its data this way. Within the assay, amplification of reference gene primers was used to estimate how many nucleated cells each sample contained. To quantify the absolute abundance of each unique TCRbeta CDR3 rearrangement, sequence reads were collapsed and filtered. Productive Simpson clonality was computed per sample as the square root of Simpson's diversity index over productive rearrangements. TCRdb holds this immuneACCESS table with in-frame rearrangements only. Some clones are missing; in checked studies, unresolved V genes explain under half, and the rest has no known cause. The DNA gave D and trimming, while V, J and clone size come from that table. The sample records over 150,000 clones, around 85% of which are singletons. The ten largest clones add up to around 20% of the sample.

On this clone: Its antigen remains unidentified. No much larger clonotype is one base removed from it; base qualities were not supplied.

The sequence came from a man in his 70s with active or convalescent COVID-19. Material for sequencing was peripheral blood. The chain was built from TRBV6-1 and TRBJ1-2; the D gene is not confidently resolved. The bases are TGTGCCAGCAGTGAATGGGCAGCTATTTTGGGCTACACCTTC. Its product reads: CASSEWAAILGYTF.